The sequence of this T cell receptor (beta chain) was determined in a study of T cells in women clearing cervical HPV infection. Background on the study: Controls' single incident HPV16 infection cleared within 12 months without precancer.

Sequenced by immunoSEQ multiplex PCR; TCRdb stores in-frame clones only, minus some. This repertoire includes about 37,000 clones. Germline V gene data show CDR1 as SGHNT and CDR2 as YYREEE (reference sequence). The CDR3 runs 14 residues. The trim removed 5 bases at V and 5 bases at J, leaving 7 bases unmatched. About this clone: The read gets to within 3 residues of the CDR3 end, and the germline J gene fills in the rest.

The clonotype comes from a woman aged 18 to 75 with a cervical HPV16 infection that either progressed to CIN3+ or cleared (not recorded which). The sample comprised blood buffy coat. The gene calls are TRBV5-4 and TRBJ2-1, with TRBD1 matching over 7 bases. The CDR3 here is CASSTTGLHNEQFF. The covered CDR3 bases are TGTGCCAGCAGTACGACAGGGCTCCACAATGAG. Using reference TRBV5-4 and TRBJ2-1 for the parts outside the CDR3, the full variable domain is ETGVTQSPTHLIKTRGQQVTLRCSSQSGHNTVSWYQQALGQGPQFIFQYYREEENGRGNFPPRFSGLQFPNYSSELNVNALELDDSALYLCASSTTGLHNEQFFGPGTRLTVL.